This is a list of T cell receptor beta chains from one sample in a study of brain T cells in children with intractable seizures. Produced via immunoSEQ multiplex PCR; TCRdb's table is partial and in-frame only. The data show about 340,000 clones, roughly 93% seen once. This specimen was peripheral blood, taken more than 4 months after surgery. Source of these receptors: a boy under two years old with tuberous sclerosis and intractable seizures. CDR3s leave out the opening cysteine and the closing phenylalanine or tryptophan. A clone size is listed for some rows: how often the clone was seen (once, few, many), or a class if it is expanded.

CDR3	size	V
ASSVDLPDNEQF	.	TRBV9
ASSDGNYGYT	.	TRBV2
ASIGQGLNTEAF	.	TRBV19
ASSLWSNTEAF	.	TRBV7-8
ASSLSCCPNTEAF	.	TRBV27
ASSFGGDPSWEYGYT	.	TRBV5-1
AIRDRFLTGELF	.	TRBV10-3
ASSPGTVNTGELF	.	TRBV7-3
AWSPAPIYEQY	medium-sized	TRBV30
ASSLGEGGYT	.	TRBV28
ASSSVTGAQETQY	.	TRBV6-5
ASSPGETQY	.	TRBV7-9
ASRSSYNEQF	.	TRBV4-1
ASSFSGADTQY	.	TRBV12-3/TRBV12-4
ASSYESGGLYGYT	.	TRBV6-2/TRBV6-3
ASSIRDTAEKLF	.	TRBV19
ASSLSIGEEQF	.	TRBV27
ASSLTEAF	once	TRBV7-9
ASSLKGGGTDTQY	.	TRBV5-6
ASSPSLATGELF	.	TRBV7-2
AWSVRYRVKYGYT	.	TRBV30
SVDKGGTGELF	.	TRBV29-1
ASSFDRVQPQH	few	TRBV19
ASSGGEQPQH	.	TRBV6-5
ASSRTAINEKLF	.	TRBV2
ASSRHGRGAQETQY	.	TRBV27
ASSFRRGTEAF	once	TRBV11-3
ASSATHRVHGYT	.	TRBV9
ASSGTDRVDGYT	.	TRBV9
AISDRGPNEQF	.	TRBV10-3
ASSLGRGLYEQY	.	TRBV27
ASSPSGMSYNEQF	once	TRBV7-9
ASSKPEPGQGHEQF	.	TRBV7-8
ASSFSGRAGADTQY	.	TRBV19
ASSQWTRMDEQY	.	TRBV27
ASSQGLPVAYEQY	.	TRBV3-1/TRBV3-2
ASSPGRGPNEQY	.	TRBV18
SVAVGDNEQF	.	TRBV29-1
ASSLVGGGRAPDTQY	.	TRBV7-9
ASSFRGAGSYEQY	.	TRBV5-1